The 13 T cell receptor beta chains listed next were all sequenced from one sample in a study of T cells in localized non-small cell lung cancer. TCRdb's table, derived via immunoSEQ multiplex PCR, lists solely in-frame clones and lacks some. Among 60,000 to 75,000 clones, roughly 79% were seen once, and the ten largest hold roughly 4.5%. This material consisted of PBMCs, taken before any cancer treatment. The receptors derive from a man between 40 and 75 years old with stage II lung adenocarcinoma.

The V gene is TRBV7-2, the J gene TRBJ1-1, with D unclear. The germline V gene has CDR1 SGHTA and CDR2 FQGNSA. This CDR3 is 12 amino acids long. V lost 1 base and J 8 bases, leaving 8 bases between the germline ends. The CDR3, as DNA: TGTGCCAGCAGCTTAGAGGTCGGCGAAGCTTTCTTT. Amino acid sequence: CASSLEVGEAFF.

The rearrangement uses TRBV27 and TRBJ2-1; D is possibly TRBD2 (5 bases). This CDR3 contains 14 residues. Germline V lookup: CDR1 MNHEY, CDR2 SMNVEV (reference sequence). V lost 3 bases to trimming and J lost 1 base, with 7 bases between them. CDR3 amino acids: CASSFGVSYNEQFF. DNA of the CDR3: TGTGCCAGCAGTTTCGGGGTGTCCTACAATGAGCAGTTCTTC.

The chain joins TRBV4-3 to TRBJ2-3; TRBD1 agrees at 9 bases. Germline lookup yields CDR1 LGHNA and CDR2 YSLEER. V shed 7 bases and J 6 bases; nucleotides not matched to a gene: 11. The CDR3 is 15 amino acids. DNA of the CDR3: TGCGCCAGCAAACCTTCGGACAGGGGAGGTGATACGCAGTATTTT. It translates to CASKPSDRGGDTQYF.

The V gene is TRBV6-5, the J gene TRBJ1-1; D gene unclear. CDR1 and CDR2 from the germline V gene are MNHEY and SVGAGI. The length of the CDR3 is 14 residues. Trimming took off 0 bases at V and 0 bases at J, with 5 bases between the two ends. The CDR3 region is CASSYSGMNTEAFF. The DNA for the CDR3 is TGTGCCAGCAGTTACTCAGGCATGAACACTGAAGCTTTCTTT.

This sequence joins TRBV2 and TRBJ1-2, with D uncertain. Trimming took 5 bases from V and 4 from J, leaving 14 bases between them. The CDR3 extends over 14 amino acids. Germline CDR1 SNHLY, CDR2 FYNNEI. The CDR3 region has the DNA TGTGCCAGCAGTCGAGAGGTCTTACTCTATGGCTACACCTTC. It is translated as CASSREVLLYGYTF.

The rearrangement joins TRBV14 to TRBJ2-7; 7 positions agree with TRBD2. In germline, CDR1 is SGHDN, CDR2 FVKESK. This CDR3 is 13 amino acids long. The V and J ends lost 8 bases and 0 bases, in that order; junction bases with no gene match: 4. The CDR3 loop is CASGRESSYEQYF. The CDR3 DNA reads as TGTGCCAGCGGGCGGGAGAGCTCCTACGAGCAGTACTTC.

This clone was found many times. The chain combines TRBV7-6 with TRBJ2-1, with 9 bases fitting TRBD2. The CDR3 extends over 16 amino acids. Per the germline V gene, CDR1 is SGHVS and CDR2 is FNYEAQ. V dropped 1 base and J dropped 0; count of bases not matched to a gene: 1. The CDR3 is CASSLEREASYNEQFF. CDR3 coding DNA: TGTGCCAGCAGCTTAGAGCGGGAGGCCTCCTACAATGAGCAGTTCTTC.

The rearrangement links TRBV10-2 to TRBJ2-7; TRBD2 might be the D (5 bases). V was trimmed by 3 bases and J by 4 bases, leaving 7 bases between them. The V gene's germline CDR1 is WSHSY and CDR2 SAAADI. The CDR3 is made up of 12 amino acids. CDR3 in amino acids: CASSDEGYEQYF. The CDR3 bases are TGCGCCAGCAGTGATGAGGGTTACGAGCAGTACTTC.

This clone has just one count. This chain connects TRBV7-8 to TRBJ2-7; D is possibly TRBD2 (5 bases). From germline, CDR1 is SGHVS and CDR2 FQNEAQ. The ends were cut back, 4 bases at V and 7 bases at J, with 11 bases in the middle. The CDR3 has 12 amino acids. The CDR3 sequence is CASSWEYGEQYF. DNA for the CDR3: TGTGCCAGCAGCTGGGAGTACGGTGAGCAGTACTTC.

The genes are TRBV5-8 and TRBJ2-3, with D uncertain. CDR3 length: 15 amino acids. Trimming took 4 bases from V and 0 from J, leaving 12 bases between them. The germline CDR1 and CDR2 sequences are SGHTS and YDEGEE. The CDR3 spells CASSPDPASTDTQYF. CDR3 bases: TGTGCCAGCAGCCCGGACCCGGCTAGCACAGATACGCAGTATTTT.

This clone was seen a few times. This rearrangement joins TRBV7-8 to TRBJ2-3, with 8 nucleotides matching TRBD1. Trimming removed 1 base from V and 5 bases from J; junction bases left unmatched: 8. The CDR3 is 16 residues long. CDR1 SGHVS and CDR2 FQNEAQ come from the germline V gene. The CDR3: CASSLGFETGVDTQYF. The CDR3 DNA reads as TGTGCCAGCAGCTTAGGTTTTGAGACAGGGGTAGATACGCAGTATTTT.

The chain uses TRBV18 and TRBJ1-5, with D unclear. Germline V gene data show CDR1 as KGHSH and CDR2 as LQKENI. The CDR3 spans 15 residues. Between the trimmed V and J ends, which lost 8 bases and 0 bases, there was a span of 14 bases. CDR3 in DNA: TGTGCCAGCGCCGCGGATGCCCTTAGCAATCAGCCCCAGCATTTT. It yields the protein CASAADALSNQPQHF.

The CDR3 DNA is TGTGCCAGCAGCGCTCGAGGGGCGGGGATCCAAGAGACCCAGTACTTC. Translated, it gives CASSARGAGIQETQYF. The gene calls are TRBV14 and TRBJ2-5, with D possibly TRBD2 on 6 matching bases. The CDR3 sequence is 16 residues long. Trimming pared 5 bases from V and 1 base from J, leaving 17 bases between. Germline-derived CDR1 and CDR2 are SGHDN and FVKESK.